Below are 9 T cell receptor beta chains sequenced from a single sample in a study of CD8+ T cells in alopecia areata. cDNA prepared by RNA extraction and subsequent reverse transcription served as the template for sequencing. Method: immunoSEQ multiplex PCR; TCRdb's copy keeps in-frame clones and lacks some. This sample yields approximately 200,000 clones, of which roughly 60% are seen a single time; 5.5% belongs to the top ten. Treatment defined: oral pan-JAK inhibitor, 5-10 mg twice daily. Specimen: CD4+ T cells sorted from blood, collected at week 24, from a patient treated with tofacitinib. The receptors were gathered from a human donor with alopecia areata.

This clone was found a few times. V usage is TRBV10-2 and J usage is TRBJ2-5, with 7 bases lining up with TRBD2. The CDR3 is 13 residues long. Germline V gene data show CDR1 as WSHSY and CDR2 as SAAADI. With 8 bases clipped from V and 0 bases from J, the junction kept 3 bases outside the gene matches. CDR3 amino acids: CASRTRDQETQYF. Written as DNA, the CDR3 is TGCGCCAGCCGGACTAGAGACCAAGAGACCCAGTACTTC.

The chain has TRBV29-1 and TRBJ2-5; the D is unclear. Trimming removed 7 bases from V and 1 base from J, with 10 bases in between. This CDR3 comprises 12 residues. Germline CDR1 SQVTM, CDR2 ANQGSEA. The CDR3 sequence: CSGAMGQETQYF. DNA of the CDR3: TGCAGCGGCGCGATGGGCCAAGAGACCCAGTACTTC.

In DNA, the CDR3 is TGTGCCAGCACCCCGTTGGCAGGGGGGAATTCACCCCTCCACTTT. Translated, it gives CASTPLAGGNSPLHF. The V call is TRBV7-2, the J call TRBJ1-6; 7 bases match TRBD1. CDR1 SGHTA and CDR2 FQGNSA come from the germline V gene. CDR3 length: 15 residues. The V and J ends lost 7 bases and 7 bases, in that order; junction bases with no gene match: 10.

The chain joins TRBV7-8 to TRBJ1-2; 10 nucleotides line up with TRBD1. The CDR3 covers 16 residues. Germline values: CDR1 SGHVS, CDR2 FQNEAQ. With V trimmed by 6 bases and J by 3 bases, 10 bases remained unmatched. This CDR3 reads CASSSQSGTGDYGYTF. The CDR3 DNA reads as TGTGCCAGCAGTAGTCAATCCGGGACAGGGGACTATGGCTACACCTTC. The full variable domain, completed using reference TRBV7-8 and TRBJ1-2, is GAGVSQSPRYKVAKRGQDVALRCDPISGHVSLFWYQQALGQGPEFLTYFQNEAQLDKSGLPSDRFFAERPEGSVSTLKIQRTQQEDSAVYLCASSSQSGTGDYGYTFGSGTRLTVV.

This CDR3 reads CASSWIGGQAYEQYF. The CDR3 region has the DNA TGTGCCAGCAGCTGGATAGGGGGACAGGCGTACGAGCAGTACTTC. V gene TRBV7-2 combines with J gene TRBJ2-7; 8 bases are shared with TRBD1. Germline CDR1 reads SGHTA; CDR2 reads FQGNSA. This CDR3 comprises 15 residues. The V segment lost 4 bases and the J segment 4 bases; nucleotides outside the gene matches: 9.

The chain uses TRBV30 and TRBJ1-5; D gene ambiguous. The CDR3 is 15 amino acids. V was cut by 0 bases and J by 2 bases, with 11 bases left in between. Germline loops: CDR1 GTSNPN, CDR2 SVGIG (reference sequence). The CDR3 DNA sequence: TGTGCCTGGAGTGTGGGCACCCTCGGCAATCAGCCCCAGCATTTT. Translated, it gives CAWSVGTLGNQPQHF.

This chain joins TRBV29-1 and TRBJ1-2; 9 bases line up with TRBD1. Germline CDR1 SQVTM, CDR2 ANQGSEA. J lost 7 bases, V lost 4 bases, and 10 bases had no gene match. The CDR3 is 14 residues long. The CDR3 nucleotides read TGCAGCGTTGTAGTCATGGACAGGGGAACTGGCTACACCTTC. Its translation is CSVVVMDRGTGYTF.

The J gene is TRBJ2-5, the V gene TRBV28; D remains unclear. With 3 bases removed from V and 2 bases from J, the gap between germline ends came to 7 bases. This CDR3 contains 13 residues. Per the germline V gene, CDR1 is MDHEN and CDR2 is SYDVKM. In nucleotides, the CDR3 is TGTGCCAGCAGTTTGTGGCAGCAAGAGACCCAGTACTTC. Translation: CASSLWQQETQYF.

The chain recombines TRBV6-5 with TRBJ2-3; D may be TRBD1 (5 bases). Germline V gives CDR1 MNHEY, CDR2 SVGAGI. There are 15 residues in the CDR3. Between the trimmed V and J ends, which lost 6 bases and 4 bases, there was a span of 17 bases. The CDR3 bases are TGTGCCAGCAGGGCCACGGCGCAGGGCCCAGATACGCAGTATTTT. This translates into CASRATAQGPDTQYF.